The T cell receptor (beta chain) under discussion was sequenced for a study of T cells after yellow fever vaccination. Study results and limitations: Contaminants from the bulk population, in the form of abundant clonotypes, could be found in FACS-sorted repertoires.

In the case of this clonotype: What it binds is unknown.

Trimming removed 4 bases from V and 5 bases from J, with 11 bases in between. The CDR3 loop spans 13 amino acids. From germline, CDR1 is SGHRS and CDR2 YFSETQ. TCRdb ran MiXCR on the 5' RACE reads and lists one entry per CDR3 protein. The sample shows almost 600,000 distinct CDR3 sequences, approximately 13% of them seen only once. This chain uses TRBV5-1 with TRBJ2-3; D possibly corresponds to TRBD2 (6 bases). The clonotype was recovered from a man aged 30 to 39 who received the YFV17D yellow fever vaccine. Sequenced material: PBMCs, taken on the day of the yellow fever booster vaccination. The CDR3 spells CASSARGLDTQYF. DNA of the CDR3: TGCGCCAGCAGCGCCCGGGGGTTAGATACGCAGTATTTT.